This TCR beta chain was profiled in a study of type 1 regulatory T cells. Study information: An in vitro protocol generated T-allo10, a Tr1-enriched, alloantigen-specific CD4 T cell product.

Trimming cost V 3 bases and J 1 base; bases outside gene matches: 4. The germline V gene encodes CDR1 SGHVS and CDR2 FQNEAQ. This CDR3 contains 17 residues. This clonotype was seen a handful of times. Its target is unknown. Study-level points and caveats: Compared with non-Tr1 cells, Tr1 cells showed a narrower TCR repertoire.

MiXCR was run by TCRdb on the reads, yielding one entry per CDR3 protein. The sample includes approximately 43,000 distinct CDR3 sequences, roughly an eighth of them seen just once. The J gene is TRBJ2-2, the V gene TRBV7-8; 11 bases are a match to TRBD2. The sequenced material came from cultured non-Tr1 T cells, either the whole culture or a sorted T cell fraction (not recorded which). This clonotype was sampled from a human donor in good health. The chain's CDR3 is CASSFLTSGRNTGELFF. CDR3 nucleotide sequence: TGTGCCAGCAGCTTCCTTACTAGCGGGAGGAACACCGGGGAGCTGTTTTTT.